This TCR beta chain was obtained from a study of blood T cell repertoires in COVID-19. The overall study: Acute-phase and convalescent COVID-19 samples originated in the United States, Italy and Spain. PBMCs, B-cell-depleted T cells, or T cells were the source of the cDNA or gDNA that made up the material.

Source study methods: Reference gene primer amplification in the assay estimated nucleated cell counts. Profiling relied on immunoSEQ multiplex PCR, and the TCRdb table lists in-frame clones only, not all of them. The V and J calls and clone size come from that table; D and trimming were worked out from the DNA. The sample includes fewer than 400,000 clones, roughly 89% of them seen just once. The CDR3 is 15 amino acids. Trimming left V 2 bases short and J 1 base short, with 9 bases between. The germline CDR1 and CDR2 sequences are SGHRS and YFSETQ. This clone was detected only a few times. Recruited during active infection, patients (from Seattle) were subsequently followed longitudinally.

The sequenced material came from peripheral blood. The chain links TRBV5-1 to TRBJ2-2; a weak D match, TRBD2 (5 bases). This clonotype was obtained from a woman in her twenties or thirties with COVID-19, enrolled during active disease. In nucleotides, the CDR3 is TGCGCCAGCAGCTTAGGTAGCGTGAACACCGGGGAGCTGTTTTTT. It translates to CASSLGSVNTGELFF.